This passage covers 7 T cell receptor beta chains from one sample sequenced in a study of blood T cell repertoires in COVID-19. Profiling relied on immunoSEQ multiplex PCR, and the TCRdb table lists in-frame clones only, not all of them. The repertoire consists of roughly 220,000 clones, with about 87% occurring once and the leading ten covering around 2.7%. Sequencing was done on a sample of PBMCs or T cells enriched from blood (not recorded which). Source of these receptors: a woman in her twenties or thirties who had recovered from COVID-19.

The J gene is TRBJ1-2, the V gene TRBV12-3 or TRBV12-4, with no clear D. CDR3 length equals 12 residues. V was trimmed by 5 bases and J by 7 bases, leaving 11 bases between them. The CDR3 DNA sequence: TGTGCCAGCAGTCCGGGAACGGGTGGCTACACCTTC. This translates into CASSPGTGGYTF.

The rearrangement links TRBV7-9 to TRBJ2-2; the D gene is possibly TRBD2 (5 bases). V lost 1 base to trimming and J lost 5 bases, with 17 bases between them. Germline values: CDR1 SEHNR, CDR2 FQNEAQ (reference sequence). The CDR3 totals 17 residues. The CDR3 DNA reads TGTGCCAGCAGCTTAGACAGTGGCCGGAGGATTACCGGGGAGCTGTTTTTT. Translated, it gives CASSLDSGRRITGELFF. The whole variable domain, remainder taken from reference TRBV7-9 and TRBJ2-2, is DTGVSQNPRHKITKRGQNVTFRCDPISEHNRLYWYRQTLGQGPEFLTYFQNEAQLEKSRLLSDRFSAERPKGSFSTLEIQRTEQGDSAMYLCASSLDSGRRITGELFFGEGSRLTVL.

J is TRBJ2-7 and V is TRBV15; D perhaps matches TRBD2 (6 bases). Germline CDR1 LNHNV, CDR2 YYDKDF (reference sequence). CDR3 size: 16 residues. Trimming stripped 4 bases from V and 0 bases from J, with 16 bases between. The DNA for the CDR3 is TGTGCCACCAGCAAGGGAACGGGACTTTACTCCTACGAGCAGTACTTC. Protein product: CATSKGTGLYSYEQYF.

The chain combines TRBV5-5 with TRBJ1-1, with D perhaps TRBD1 (5 bases). This CDR3 comprises 14 residues. Germline lookup yields CDR1 SGHKS and CDR2 YYEKEE (reference sequence). V gave up 0 bases and J gave up 1 base, with 7 bases separating them. CDR3 DNA sequence: TGTGCCAGCAGCTTGGTTCAGGGGAACACTGAAGCTTTCTTT. Protein sequence: CASSLVQGNTEAFF.

V usage is TRBV9 and J usage is TRBJ1-2; D possibly corresponds to TRBD1 (6 bases). Trimming cost V 2 bases and J 4 bases, with 15 bases left between them. The germline V gene has CDR1 SGDLS and CDR2 YYNGEE. CDR3 size: 15 residues. This chain's CDR3 is CASSVRTDLVYGYTF. CDR3 bases: TGTGCCAGCAGCGTTAGGACAGATTTAGTCTATGGCTACACCTTC.

The chain employs TRBV19 and TRBJ1-2; TRBD1 might be the D (5 bases). V was clipped by 5 bases and J by 4 bases, with 17 bases between them. In germline, CDR1 is LNHDA, CDR2 SQIVND (reference sequence). The CDR3 length is 15 residues. The CDR3 coding sequence is TGTGCCAGTAGTCCGCAGGGTTCTCAGGGCTATGGCTACACCTTC. Protein sequence: CASSPQGSQGYGYTF.

This clone occurred a few times. The chain carries TRBV6-5 and TRBJ1-1; weak D call: TRBD1 (5 bases). The CDR3 length is 13 residues. CDR1 and CDR2 (germline): MNHEY, SVGAGI. The germline V and J ends were trimmed by 6 bases and 1 base, with 9 bases remaining between them. In DNA form, the CDR3 reads TGTGCCAGCAGGAGACAGAAGAACACTGAAGCTTTCTTT. Translating gives CASRRQKNTEAFF.